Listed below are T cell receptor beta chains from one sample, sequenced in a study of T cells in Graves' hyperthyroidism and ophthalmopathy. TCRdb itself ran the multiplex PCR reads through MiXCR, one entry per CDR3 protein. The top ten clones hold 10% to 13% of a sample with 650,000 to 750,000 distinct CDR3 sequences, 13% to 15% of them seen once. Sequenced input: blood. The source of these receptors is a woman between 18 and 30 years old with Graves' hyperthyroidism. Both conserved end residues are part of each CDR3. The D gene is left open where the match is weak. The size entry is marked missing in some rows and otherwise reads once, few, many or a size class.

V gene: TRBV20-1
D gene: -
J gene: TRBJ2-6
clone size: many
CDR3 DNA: TGCAGTGCTAGCCCTACTAGTTCTGGGGCCAACGTCCTGACTTTC
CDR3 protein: CSASPTSSGANVLTF

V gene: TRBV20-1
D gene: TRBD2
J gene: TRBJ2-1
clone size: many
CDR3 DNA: TGCAGTGCTCCCCCATTAGCGGGAGGGATGAAGTTCTTC
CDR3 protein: CSAPPLAGGMKFF

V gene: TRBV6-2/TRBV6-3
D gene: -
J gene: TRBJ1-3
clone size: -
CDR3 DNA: TGTGCCAGCAGCCGAGCGGACTCGCCTCTGGGAAACACCATATATTTT
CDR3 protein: CASSRADSPLGNTIYF

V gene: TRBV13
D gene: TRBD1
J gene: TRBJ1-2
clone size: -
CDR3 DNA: TGTGCCAGCAGCTCGCCGGGACAGTCATTTTATGGCTACACCTTC
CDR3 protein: CASSSPGQSFYGYTF

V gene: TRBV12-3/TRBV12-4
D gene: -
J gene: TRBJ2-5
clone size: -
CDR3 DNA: TGTGCCAGCAGTTCCCATCGACGGGAAGCCGTTGTTAACTTC
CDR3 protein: CASSSHRREAVVNF

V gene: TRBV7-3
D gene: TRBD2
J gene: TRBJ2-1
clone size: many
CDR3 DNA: TGTGCCAGCAGCTCGCTAGCCCTCATAGCGGGGTACAAAAATGAGCAGTTCTTC
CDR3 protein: CASSSLALIAGYKNEQFF

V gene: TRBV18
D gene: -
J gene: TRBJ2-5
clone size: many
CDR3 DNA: TGTGCCAGCTCACCGGGTAACGGGAAGGAGACCCAGTACTTC
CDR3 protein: CASSPGNGKETQYF

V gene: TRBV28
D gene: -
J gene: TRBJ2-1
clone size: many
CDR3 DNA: TGTGCCAGCAGTTTGGAGGTCGACCCGGTGCGTGAGCAGTTCTTC
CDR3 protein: CASSLEVDPVREQFF

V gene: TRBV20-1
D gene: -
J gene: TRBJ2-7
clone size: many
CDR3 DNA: TGCAGTGCGCCCTTTGGCATCTACGAGCAGTACTTC
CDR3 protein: CSAPFGIYEQYF

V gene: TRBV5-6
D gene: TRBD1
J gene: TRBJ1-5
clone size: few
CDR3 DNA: TGTGCCAGCAGCTCTACAGGGGGCCAATATCAGCCCCAGCATTTT
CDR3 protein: CASSSTGGQYQPQHF

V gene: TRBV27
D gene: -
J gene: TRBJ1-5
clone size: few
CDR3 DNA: TGTGCCAGCAGCCTTATTGGGGGCAGCAATCAGCCCCAGCATTTT
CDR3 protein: CASSLIGGSNQPQHF

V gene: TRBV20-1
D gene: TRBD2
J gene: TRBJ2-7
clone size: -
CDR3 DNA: TGCAGTGCTAGAGAGTACGGAGTTGCGGGAGACTACGAGCAGTACTTC
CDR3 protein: CSAREYGVAGDYEQYF

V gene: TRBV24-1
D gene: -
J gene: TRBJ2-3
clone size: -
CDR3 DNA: TGTGCCACCAGTGATTCCGTTGGGGCAGGTACGCAGTATTTT
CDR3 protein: CATSDSVGAGTQYF

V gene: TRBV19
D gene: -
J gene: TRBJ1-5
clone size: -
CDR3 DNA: TGTGCCAGTAAAAACTTCCAGGGGACTCAGCCCCAGCATTTT
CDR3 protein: CASKNFQGTQPQHF

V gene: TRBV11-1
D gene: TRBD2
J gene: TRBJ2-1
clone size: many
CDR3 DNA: TGTGCCAGCAGCTTAGCGGGAGGGGTAGGGGAGCAGTTCTTC
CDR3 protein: CASSLAGGVGEQFF

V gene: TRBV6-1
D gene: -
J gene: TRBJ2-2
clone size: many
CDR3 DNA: TGTGCCAGCAGTGAATCCCTGGGGGCCGGGGAGCTGTTTTTT
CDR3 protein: CASSESLGAGELFF

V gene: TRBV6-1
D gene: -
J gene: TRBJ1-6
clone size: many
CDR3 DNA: TGTGCCAGCAGTGATTCTAACGACAGGTCCGATTCACCCCTCCACTTT
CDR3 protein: CASSDSNDRSDSPLHF

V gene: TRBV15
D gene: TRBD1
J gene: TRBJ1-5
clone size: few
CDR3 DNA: TGTGCCACCAGCAGAGTTGAGGGACAGGGCGGTCAGCCCCAGCATTTT
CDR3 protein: CATSRVEGQGGQPQHF

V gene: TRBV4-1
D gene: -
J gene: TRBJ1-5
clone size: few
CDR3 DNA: TGCGCCAGCAGCTTTTTAAGCGTGAGCAATCAGCCCCAGCATTTT
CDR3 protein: CASSFLSVSNQPQHF

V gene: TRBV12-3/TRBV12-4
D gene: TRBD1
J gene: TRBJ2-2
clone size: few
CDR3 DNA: TGTGCCAGCAGTGGAAACAGGGGCGAGGACGGGGAGCTGTTTTTT
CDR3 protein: CASSGNRGEDGELFF

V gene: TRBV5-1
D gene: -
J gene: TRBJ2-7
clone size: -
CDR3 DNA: TGCGCCAGCAGCTTGAAGGGGGACCCCTACGAGCAGTACTTC
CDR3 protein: CASSLKGDPYEQYF

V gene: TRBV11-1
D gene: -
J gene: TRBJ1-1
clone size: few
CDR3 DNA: TGTGCCAGCAGCTTAAGTTGGGGAGCTAGGACTGAAGCTTTCTTT
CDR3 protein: CASSLSWGARTEAFF

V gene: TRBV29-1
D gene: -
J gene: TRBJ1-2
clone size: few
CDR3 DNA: TGCAGCGTTGAAGACCCCCGGGGACACCTCTATGGCTACACCTTC
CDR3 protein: CSVEDPRGHLYGYTF

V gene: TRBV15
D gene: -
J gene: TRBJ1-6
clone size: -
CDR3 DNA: TGTGCCACCAGCAGAGATAAACCGATTGACTTAAATTCACCCCTCCACTTT
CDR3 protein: CATSRDKPIDLNSPLHF

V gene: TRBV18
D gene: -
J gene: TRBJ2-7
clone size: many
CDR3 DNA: TGTGCCAGCAGCCCCACGGGAAGCTCCTACGAGCAGTACTTC
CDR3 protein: CASSPTGSSYEQYF

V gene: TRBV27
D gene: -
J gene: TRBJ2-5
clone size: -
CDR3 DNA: TGTGCCAGCAGTTGTTACATACCAGAGGAAGAGACCCAGTACTTC
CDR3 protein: CASSCYIPEEETQYF

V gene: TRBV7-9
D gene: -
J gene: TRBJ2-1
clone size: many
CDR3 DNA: TGTGCCAGCAGCCCTCCCGGGCCAGGGGGAGGCTATCACAATGAGCAGTTCTTC
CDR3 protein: CASSPPGPGGGYHNEQFF

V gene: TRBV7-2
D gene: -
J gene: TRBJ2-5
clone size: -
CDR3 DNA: TGTGCCAGCAGCTTATGGTCAGTCCAAGAGACCCAGTACTTC
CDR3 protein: CASSLWSVQETQYF

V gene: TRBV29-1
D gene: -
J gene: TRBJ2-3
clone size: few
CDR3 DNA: TGCAGCGGGGTTATAGATACGCAGTATTTT
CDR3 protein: CSGVIDTQYF

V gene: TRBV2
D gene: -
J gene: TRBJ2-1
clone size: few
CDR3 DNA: TGTGCCAGCGCTGGGACCTTCTTGAGAGGTGAGCAGTTCTTC
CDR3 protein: CASAGTFLRGEQFF

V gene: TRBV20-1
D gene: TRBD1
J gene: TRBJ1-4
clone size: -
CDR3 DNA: TGCAGTGCCCTGGGACAGAATGGTGAAAAACTGTTTTTT
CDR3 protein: CSALGQNGEKLFF

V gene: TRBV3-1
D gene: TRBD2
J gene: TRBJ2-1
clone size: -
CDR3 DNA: TGTGCCAGCAGCCAAGATAGACTAGCGGGAGGTACCTACAATGAGCAGTTCTTC
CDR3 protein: CASSQDRLAGGTYNEQFF

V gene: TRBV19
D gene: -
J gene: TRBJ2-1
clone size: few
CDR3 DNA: TGTGCCAGTAGGGGACCTCCCTACAATGAGCAGTTCTTC
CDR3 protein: CASRGPPYNEQFF

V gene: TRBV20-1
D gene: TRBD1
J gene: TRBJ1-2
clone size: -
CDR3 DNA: TGCAGTGCTAGAAAGGTGGGACAGGACTATGGCTACACCTTC
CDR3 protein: CSARKVGQDYGYTF

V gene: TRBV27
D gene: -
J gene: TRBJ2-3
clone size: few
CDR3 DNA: TGTGCCACCCATCCAGGGTGGGGAGATACGCAGTATTTT
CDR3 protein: CATHPGWGDTQYF

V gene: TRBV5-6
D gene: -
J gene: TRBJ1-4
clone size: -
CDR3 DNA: TGTGCCAGCAGCTTGAATGTAGACCGAAGAACTAATGAAAAACTGTTTTTT
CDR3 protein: CASSLNVDRRTNEKLFF

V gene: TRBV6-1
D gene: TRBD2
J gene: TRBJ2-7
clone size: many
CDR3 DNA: TGTGCCAGCAGTTTTTCTAGCGGGACCTCCTCCTACGAGCAGTACTTC
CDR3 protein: CASSFSSGTSSYEQYF

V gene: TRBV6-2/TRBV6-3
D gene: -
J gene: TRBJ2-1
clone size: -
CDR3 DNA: TGTGCCAGCAGTTACCAAAGCTCCTACAATGAGCAGTTCTTC
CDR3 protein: CASSYQSSYNEQFF

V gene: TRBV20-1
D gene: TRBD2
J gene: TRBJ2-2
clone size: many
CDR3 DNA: TGCAGTGCTAGAGCTAGCGGGAGAATGTACACCGGGGAGCTGTTTTTT
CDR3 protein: CSARASGRMYTGELFF

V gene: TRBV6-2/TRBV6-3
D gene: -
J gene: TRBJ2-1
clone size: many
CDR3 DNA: TGTGCCAGCAGTTACTCCCCCCACACGGATGAGCAGTTCTTC
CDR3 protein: CASSYSPHTDEQFF

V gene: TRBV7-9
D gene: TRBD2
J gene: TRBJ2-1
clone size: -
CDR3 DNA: TGTGCCAGCAGCTCGGGAGGGCTTAGGTCCTACAATGAGCAGTTCTTC
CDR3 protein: CASSSGGLRSYNEQFF

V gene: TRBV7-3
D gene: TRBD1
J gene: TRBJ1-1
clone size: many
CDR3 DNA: TGTGCCAGCAGCTCCCAGGGGGCCTTGAACACTGAAGCTTTCTTT
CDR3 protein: CASSSQGALNTEAFF

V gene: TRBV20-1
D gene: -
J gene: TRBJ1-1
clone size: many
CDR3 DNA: TGCAGTGCTCGACCGGGACAAATGAACACTGAAGCTTTCTTT
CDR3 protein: CSARPGQMNTEAFF

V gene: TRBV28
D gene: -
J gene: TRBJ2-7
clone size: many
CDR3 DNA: TGTGCCAGCAGCCTAGAGCGCAGGGCTGGGGAGCAGTACTTC
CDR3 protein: CASSLERRAGEQYF

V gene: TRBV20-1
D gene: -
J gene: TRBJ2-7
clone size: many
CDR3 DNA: TGCAGTGCTAGAATCCAGGGAATAGCCTACGAGCAGTACTTC
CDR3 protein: CSARIQGIAYEQYF

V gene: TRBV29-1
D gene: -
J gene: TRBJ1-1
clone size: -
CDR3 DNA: TGCAGCGCTGACAGGCGGAACACTGAAGCTTTCTTT
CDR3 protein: CSADRRNTEAFF

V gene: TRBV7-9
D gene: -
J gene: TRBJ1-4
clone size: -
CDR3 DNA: TGTGCCAGCAGCCGGTCAGGGTTCAGAGAAAAACTGTTTTTT
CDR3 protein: CASSRSGFREKLFF

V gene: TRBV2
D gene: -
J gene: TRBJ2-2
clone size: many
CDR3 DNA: TGTGCCAGCAGTGAAGCGCTTCACTATACGGATACGAACACCGGGGAGCTGTTTTTT
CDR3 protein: CASSEALHYTDTNTGELFF

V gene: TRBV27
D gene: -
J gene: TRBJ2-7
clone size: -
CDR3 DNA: TGTGCCAGCAAGGGTCCCTCGGAGGCCTACGAGCAGTACTTC
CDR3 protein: CASKGPSEAYEQYF

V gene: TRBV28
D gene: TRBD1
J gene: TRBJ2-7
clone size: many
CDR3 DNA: TGTGCCAGCACACCCTGGGGACAGGGGGCGCCCGAGCAGTACTTC
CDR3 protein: CASTPWGQGAPEQYF

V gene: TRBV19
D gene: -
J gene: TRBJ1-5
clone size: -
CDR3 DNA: TGTGCCAGTAGTTTCAGTGGGGGTGGCAATCAGCCCCAGCATTTT
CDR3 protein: CASSFSGGGNQPQHF

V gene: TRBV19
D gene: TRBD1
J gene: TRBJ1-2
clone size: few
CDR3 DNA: TGTGCCAGTAGTATCCCTCTCGGGACAGGGAAGACGGAGGCAGGCGGCTACACCTTC
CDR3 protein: CASSIPLGTGKTEAGGYTF

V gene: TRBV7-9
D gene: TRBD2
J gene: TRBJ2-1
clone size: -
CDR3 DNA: TGTGCCGGCAGCGAGCTAGCGGCGGCCAATGAGCAGTTCTTC
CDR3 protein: CAGSELAAANEQFF

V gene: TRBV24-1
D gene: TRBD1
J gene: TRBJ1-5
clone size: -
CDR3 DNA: TGTGCCACCAGTGACGGGACAGGGAAAATGTCTCATCAGCCCCAGCATTTT
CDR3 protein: CATSDGTGKMSHQPQHF

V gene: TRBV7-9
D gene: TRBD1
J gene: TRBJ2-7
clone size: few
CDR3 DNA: TGTGCCAGCCTTCGACAGGGAACGAGCGAGCAGTACTTC
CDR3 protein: CASLRQGTSEQYF

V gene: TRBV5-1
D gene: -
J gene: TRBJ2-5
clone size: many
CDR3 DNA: TGCGCCAGCAGCCGGGCCAACGGGAGAGAAGAGACCCAGTACTTC
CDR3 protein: CASSRANGREETQYF

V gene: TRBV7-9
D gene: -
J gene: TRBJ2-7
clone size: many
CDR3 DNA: TGTGCCAGCAGAAAGGAGAACTACGAGCAGTACTTC
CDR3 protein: CASRKENYEQYF

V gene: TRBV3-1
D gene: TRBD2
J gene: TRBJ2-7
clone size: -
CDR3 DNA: TGTGCCAGCAGCCAAGTACTACCGACTAGCGGGAGGTACGAGCAGTACTTC
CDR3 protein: CASSQVLPTSGRYEQYF

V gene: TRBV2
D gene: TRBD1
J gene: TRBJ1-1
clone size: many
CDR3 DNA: TGTGCCAGCCTAAGGGACAGTAACACTGAAGCTTTCTTT
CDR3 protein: CASLRDSNTEAFF